This T cell receptor (beta chain) was identified in a study of blood T cell repertoires in COVID-19. V lost 4 bases to trimming and J lost 2 bases, with 16 bases between them. CDR3 length equals 15 residues. Germline lookup yields CDR1 SGHDT and CDR2 YYEEEE. Source study methods: Amplified reference gene primers provided the basis for estimating nucleated cell counts. Method: immunoSEQ multiplex PCR; TCRdb's copy keeps in-frame clones and lacks some. V and J calls and clone size are those listed in that table; D and trimming were worked out from the DNA. Here the sample spans about 180,000 clones, 80% to 90% being singletons.

This chain uses TRBV5-6 with TRBJ2-7; D is ambiguous. This clonotype originated in a human donor with active or convalescent COVID-19. The donor label of this sample is uncertain. The sample was peripheral blood. Written as DNA, the CDR3 is TGTGCCAGCAGCCCAATTTCTACAGCCGCCTACGAGCAGTACTTC. Protein sequence: CASSPISTAAYEQYF.